This T cell receptor beta chain originates from a study of cytomegalovirus exposure and HLA in healthy donors. Looking at the study overall: Early released data had approximately 86 million unique TCRs, all coming from HLA-typed donors.

Study outcomes and limitations: A likely sequencing artifact accounted for one observed cluster of highly shared sequence variants. TCR sequences were mostly rare, though some public TCRs occurred in many donors.

About this clone itself: Its antigen is currently unknown.

Primers included in the PCR were 60 Vbeta and 13 Jbeta primers. Data came from immunoSEQ multiplex PCR; TCRdb stores just in-frame clones and leaves some out. The sample carries 110,000 or so clones, 73% recorded once. This sequence originates from a man aged 35 to 55 in good health and CMV-seronegative. Sequencing was carried out using PBMCs.

CDR3: CASTGTTRREDTQYF. The CDR3 DNA follows: TGTGCCAGCACGGGAACTACAAGGCGGGAAGATACGCAGTATTTT. The rearrangement links TRBV9 to TRBJ2-3; tentatively, D is TRBD2 (6 bases). V was trimmed by 6 bases and J by 5 bases, leaving 19 bases between them. In germline, CDR1 is SGDLS, CDR2 YYNGEE. This CDR3 contains 15 residues. Full variable domain (remainder filled in from reference TRBV9 and TRBJ2-3): DSGVTQTPKHLITATGQRVTLRCSPRSGDLSVYWYQQSLDQGLQFLIQYYNGEERAKGNILERFSAQQFPDLHSELNLSSLELGDSALYFCASTGTTRREDTQYFGPGTRLTVL.